In this sample, the clone carrying this T cell receptor beta chain turned up a few times. The read falls 3 residues short of the CDR3 end, and the missing part is taken from the germline J gene. The repertoire was sequenced with immunoSEQ multiplex PCR; TCRdb's copy has only in-frame clones and lacks some. The data show about 32,000 clones, with none appearing a single time. This sample stems from a study of T cell clonality in common variable immunodeficiency. The CDR3 loop spans 16 amino acids. Germline assignment: CDR1 MNHNS and CDR2 SASEGT. The specimen was peripheral blood mononuclear cells. This rearrangement joins TRBV6-1 to TRBJ2-3, with TRBD2 matching 12 bases. The receptor was derived from a person aged 18 to 70 in good health. The CDR3: CASSALAGGPGKTQYF. The part of the CDR3 DNA that was read is TGTGCCAGCAGTGCTCTAGCGGGAGGGCCGGGGAAGACG.